This T cell receptor (beta chain) was profiled in a study of control samples from healthy donors and cancer patients. The data were produced by immunoSEQ multiplex PCR, yet TCRdb's version contains in-frame clones alone and is incomplete. Of 85,000 to 100,000 clones in the sample, over 90% were seen once. The CDR3 is made up of 14 amino acids. V was pared by 2 bases and J by 1 base, with 9 bases between. Germline loops: CDR1 SGHRS, CDR2 YFSETQ. This sequence originates from a man aged 18 to 30 in good health. Sequences were obtained from blood. The V call is TRBV5-1, the J call TRBJ1-1; perhaps TRBD1 as D (6 bases). CDR3 DNA sequence: TGCGCCAGCAGCTTCCAACAGGGGAACACTGAAGCTTTCTTT. Amino acid sequence: CASSFQQGNTEAFF. The full variable domain, in which reference TRBV5-1 and TRBJ1-1 provide the parts outside the CDR3, is KAGVTQTPRYLIKTRGQQVTLSCSPISGHRSVSWYQQTPGQGLQFLFEYFSETQRNKGNFPGRFSGRQFSNSRSEMNVSTLELGDSALYLCASSFQQGNTEAFFGQGTRLTVV.